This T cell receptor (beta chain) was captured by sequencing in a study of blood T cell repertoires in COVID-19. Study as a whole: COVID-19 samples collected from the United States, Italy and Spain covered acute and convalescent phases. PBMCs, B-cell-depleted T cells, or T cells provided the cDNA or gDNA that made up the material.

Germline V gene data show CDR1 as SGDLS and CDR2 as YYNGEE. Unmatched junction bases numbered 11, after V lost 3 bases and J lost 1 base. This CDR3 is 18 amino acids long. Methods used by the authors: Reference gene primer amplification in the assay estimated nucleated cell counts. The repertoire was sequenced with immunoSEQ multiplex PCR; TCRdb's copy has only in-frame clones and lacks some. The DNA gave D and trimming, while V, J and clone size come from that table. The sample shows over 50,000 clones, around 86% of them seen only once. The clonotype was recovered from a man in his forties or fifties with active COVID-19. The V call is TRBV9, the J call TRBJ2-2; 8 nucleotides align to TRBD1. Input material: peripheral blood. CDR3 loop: CASSEYISGTGNTGELFF. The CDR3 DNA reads TGTGCCAGCAGCGAATATATCTCCGGGACAGGGAACACCGGGGAGCTGTTTTTT.